This entry features one T cell receptor beta chain sequence. The data originate from a study of blood T cell repertoires in COVID-19. This table comes from immunoSEQ multiplex PCR, and its TCRdb copy is limited to in-frame clones, with some not included. The table records roughly 200,000 clones, about 85% of them present only once. Trimming cost V 0 bases and J 0 bases; bases outside gene matches: 10. Germline lookup yields CDR1 LGHNA and CDR2 YNFKEQ. CDR3 length: 18 amino acids. The chain uses TRBV4-2 and TRBJ2-7; 8 nucleotides agree with TRBD1. The source is a woman aged 80 or over with acute or convalescent COVID-19. Sample: peripheral blood. This CDR3 reads CASSQEALDRATSYEQYF. The CDR3 bases are TGTGCCAGCAGCCAAGAAGCCCTGGACAGGGCCACCTCCTACGAGCAGTACTTC.